Shown below are 10 T cell receptor beta chains from a single sample sequenced in a study of cytomegalovirus exposure and HLA in healthy donors. Amplification used 60 Vbeta primers and 13 Jbeta primers. The repertoire was sequenced with immunoSEQ multiplex PCR; TCRdb's copy has only in-frame clones and lacks some. The sample lists approximately 130,000 clones; around three quarters were seen once. Sequenced material: PBMCs. These receptors were taken from a woman aged 45-59 years in good health and CMV-seronegative.

The rearrangement links TRBV7-9 to TRBJ2-1; no clear D gene. V lost 3 bases and J lost 3, with 3 bases in between. Germline loops: CDR1 SEHNR, CDR2 FQNEAQ (reference sequence). There are 12 residues in the CDR3. This chain's CDR3 is CASSFGYNEQFF. The CDR3 DNA reads as TGTGCCAGCAGCTTCGGCTACAATGAGCAGTTCTTC.

The rearrangement links TRBV5-6 to TRBJ1-2, with D possibly TRBD1 on 5 matching bases. V shed 7 bases and J shed 4 bases, with 8 bases lying between them. CDR3 length: 11 amino acids. Germline loops: CDR1 SGHDT, CDR2 YYEEEE. CDR3 nucleotide sequence: TGTGCCAGCCTCAGGGTCTATGGCTACACCTTC. It is translated as CASLRVYGYTF. The whole variable domain, filled in from reference TRBV5-6 and TRBJ1-2, reads DAGVTQSPTHLIKTRGQQVTLRCSPKSGHDTVSWYQQALGQGPQFIFQYYEEEERQRGNFPDRFSGHQFPNYSSELNVNALLLGDSALYLCASLRVYGYTFGSGTRLTVV.

The chain couples TRBV5-1 to TRBJ2-5; possibly TRBD2 for D (6 bases). Germline-derived CDR1 and CDR2 are SGHRS and YFSETQ. CDR3 length equals 15 residues. V was trimmed by 4 bases and J by 2 bases, leaving 15 bases between them. The CDR3 is CASSVGGTPQETQYF. The CDR3 coding sequence is TGCGCCAGCAGCGTAGGTGGGACTCCACAAGAGACCCAGTACTTC.

The chain joins TRBV5-4 to TRBJ1-2, with 9 bases that match TRBD1. CDR1 is SGHNT and CDR2 is YYREEE in the germline V gene (reference sequence). V was pared by 0 bases and J by 5 bases, with 8 bases of the junction left unmatched. The CDR3 is 16 amino acids. The CDR3: CASSLEGQGASYGYTF. CDR3 in DNA: TGTGCCAGCAGCTTGGAGGGACAGGGCGCCTCTTATGGCTACACCTTC.

V gene TRBV19 combines with J gene TRBJ1-4; 9 bases are a match to TRBD1. This CDR3 is 16 amino acids long. V lost 9 bases to trimming and J lost 7 bases; unmatched junction nucleotides: 15. The germline V gene has CDR1 LNHDA and CDR2 SQIVND (reference sequence). CDR3 in amino acids: CASVLGQGVGTEKLFF. The DNA for the CDR3 is TGTGCCAGCGTCCTGGGACAGGGTGTTGGGACTGAAAAACTGTTTTTT. The full variable domain, completed using reference TRBV19 and TRBJ1-4, is DGGITQSPKYLFRKEGQNVTLSCEQNLNHDAMYWYRQDPGQGLRLIYYSQIVNDFQKGDIAEGYSVSREKKESFPLTVTSAQKNPTAFYLCASVLGQGVGTEKLFFGSGTQLSVL.

The chain carries TRBV11-2 and TRBJ2-3, with D hard to call. The CDR3 is 16 amino acids. Trimming pared 5 bases from V and 0 bases from J, leaving 15 bases between. CDR1 SGHAT and CDR2 FQNNGV come from the germline V gene. CDR3 in DNA: TGTGCCAGCAGCCGCTCTCGCCTTCAGAGCACAGATACGCAGTATTTT. It codes for CASSRSRLQSTDTQYF.

V and J are TRBV5-1 and TRBJ2-4, with D possibly being TRBD1 (6 bases). This CDR3 comprises 18 residues. V lost 5 bases, J lost 2 bases, and 23 bases lay in between. The V gene's germline CDR1 is SGHRS and CDR2 YFSETQ. CDR3 in amino acids: CASRQTHIDRLTKNIQYF. CDR3 in DNA: TGCGCCAGCAGACAGACCCATATTGACAGGCTTACCAAAAACATTCAGTACTTC.

A single count supports this clone. V is TRBV9 and J is TRBJ1-1; perhaps TRBD1 as D (6 bases). In germline, CDR1 is SGDLS, CDR2 YYNGEE. The CDR3 sequence is 14 residues long. Trimming took 3 bases from V and 5 from J, leaving 14 bases between them. The CDR3 protein is CASSATGFRTEAFF. In DNA form, the CDR3 reads TGTGCCAGCAGCGCGACAGGATTTAGGACTGAAGCTTTCTTT.

This clone was counted once. V is TRBV7-2 and J is TRBJ2-7; the match to TRBD1 covers 7 bases. Germline values: CDR1 SGHTA, CDR2 FQGNSA. The junction had 6 bases not matched to a gene; V was cut back by 4 bases and J by 3 bases. This CDR3 is built from 14 residues. Here the CDR3 DNA reads TGTGCCAGCAGCTCCCCACAGGGGTACTACGAGCAGTACTTC. Its translation: CASSSPQGYYEQYF.

The rearrangement joins TRBV7-3 to TRBJ2-3; 7 bases line up with TRBD2. The V segment lost 5 bases and the J segment 6 bases; nucleotides outside the gene matches: 11. Germline V gives CDR1 SGHTA, CDR2 FQGTGA. CDR3 size: 15 residues. In DNA, the CDR3 is TGTGCCAGCAGCCCCATGGGGGGGGGAATGGATACGCAGTATTTT. Its protein is CASSPMGGGMDTQYF.